Presented here are 12 T cell receptor beta chains from one specimen sequenced in a study of blood T cell repertoires in COVID-19. The method was immunoSEQ multiplex PCR; TCRdb's version includes in-frame clones alone and lacks a portion of them. The data hold about 190,000 clones, with 88% observed a single time. Sequencing was performed on peripheral blood. Source of these receptors: a man in his sixties or seventies with active or convalescent COVID-19.

This clone has more than one count but fewer than ten. The rearrangement joins TRBV2 to TRBJ2-7; 8 positions agree with TRBD2. The CDR3 totals 12 residues. J lost 6 bases, V lost 7 bases, and 5 bases had no gene match. In germline, CDR1 is SNHLY, CDR2 FYNNEI. DNA for the CDR3: TGTGCCAGCACCCGGACTAGCCGCGAGCAGTACTTC. As protein: CASTRTSREQYF.

The chain is built from TRBV28 and TRBJ1-5, with D possibly TRBD1 on 6 matching bases. V was cut by 1 base and J by 1 base, with 11 bases left in between. CDR1 is MDHEN, CDR2 SYDVKM, per germline. The CDR3 is 16 residues long. The CDR3 region is CASSLYLQGSNQPQHF. The CDR3 DNA sequence: TGTGCCAGCAGTTTATATCTCCAGGGGAGCAATCAGCCCCAGCATTTT.

This chain uses TRBV6-2 or TRBV6-3 with TRBJ1-6, with 11 bases lining up with TRBD1. Germline V CDR1 and CDR2: MNHEY, SVGEGT. The CDR3 spans 21 residues. Germline trimming cut 0 bases from V and 0 bases from J; bases unmatched to any gene: 10. CDR3 nucleotides: TGTGCCAGCAGTTACTCGAGCTTCCGGACAGGGGGCCGCTCCTATAATTCACCCCTCCACTTT. Encoded protein: CASSYSSFRTGGRSYNSPLHF.

The chain joins TRBV11-2 to TRBJ2-2; 9 nucleotides match TRBD1. CDR3 size: 15 residues. V shed 8 bases and J 6 bases; nucleotides not matched to a gene: 10. Germline CDR1 is SGHAT and CDR2 is FQNNGV. CDR3: CASLRDRALSGELFF. The CDR3 DNA sequence: TGTGCCAGCTTACGGGACAGGGCCCTATCCGGGGAGCTGTTTTTT.

The chain joins TRBV10-3 to TRBJ2-1; the D gene is possibly TRBD2 (5 bases). V lost 4 bases, J lost 5 bases, and 12 bases lay in between. This CDR3 contains 14 residues. Germline lookup yields CDR1 ENHRY and CDR2 SYGVKD. The CDR3 bases are TGTGCCATCAGTGTGCGGCTAGCCAACAATGAGCAGTTCTTC. Its translation is CAISVRLANNEQFF.

The V gene is TRBV19, the J gene TRBJ2-5; TRBD2 matches 11 bases. The V gene end was trimmed by 3 bases and the J gene end by 4 bases; junction bases not matched to a gene: 4. Germline V gene sequence: CDR1 LNHDA, CDR2 SQIVND (reference sequence). The CDR3 length is 15 residues. This chain's CDR3 is CASSISLAGGETQYF. For the CDR3, the DNA is TGTGCCAGTAGTATTTCCCTAGCGGGAGGAGAGACCCAGTACTTC.

The chain uses TRBV18 and TRBJ1-1, with 7 bases lining up with TRBD1. V shed 0 bases and J 3 bases; nucleotides not matched to a gene: 10. Germline V CDR1 and CDR2: KGHSH, LQKENI. This CDR3 region has 17 residues. The CDR3 here is CASSPPRGGDTDTEAFF. CDR3 DNA sequence: TGTGCCAGCTCACCACCGCGAGGGGGCGATACGGACACTGAAGCTTTCTTT.

This clone was seen only a few times. This chain connects TRBV19 to TRBJ2-7; D is perhaps TRBD2 (5 bases). The CDR3 is made up of 12 amino acids. The ends were cut back, 5 bases at V and 5 bases at J, with 10 bases in the middle. From germline, CDR1 is LNHDA and CDR2 SQIVND (reference sequence). The CDR3 region has the DNA TGTGCCAGTAGTGTGTTGGGAGACGAGCAGTACTTC. It translates to CASSVLGDEQYF.

This chain uses TRBV7-9 with TRBJ1-4; no clear D. From germline, CDR1 is SEHNR and CDR2 FQNEAQ (reference sequence). CDR3 length: 15 amino acids. V was cut by 4 bases and J by 6 bases, with 15 bases left in between. The DNA of the CDR3 is TGTGCCAGCAGCTCGCCGGGAGCCTTGGATGAAAAACTGTTTTTT. Protein sequence: CASSSPGALDEKLFF.

The V gene is TRBV28, the J gene TRBJ1-6; TRBD1 matches 9 bases. Germline trimming cut 4 bases from V and 8 bases from J; bases unmatched to any gene: 9. The CDR3 has 16 amino acids. The germline gives CDR1 MDHEN, CDR2 SYDVKM. The CDR3 nucleotides read TGTGCCAGCAGTTCGGGACAGGGTGGGCCCTATTCACCCCTCCACTTT. Residues: CASSSGQGGPYSPLHF.

The V gene is TRBV6-2 or TRBV6-3, the J gene TRBJ2-7; 8 nucleotides align to TRBD1. The J segment lost 0 bases and the V segment lost 5 bases, leaving 3 bases of the junction unmatched. Germline CDR1 reads MNHEY; CDR2 reads SVGEGT. This CDR3 is built from 14 residues. CDR3 residues: CASSRDRISYEQYF. In DNA form, the CDR3 reads TGTGCCAGCAGTCGGGACAGGATCTCCTACGAGCAGTACTTC.

The chain couples TRBV2 to TRBJ1-5; no definite D call. The CDR3 loop spans 16 amino acids. Germline V gene lookup returns CDR1 SNHLY and CDR2 FYNNEI. Trimming pared 0 bases from V and 9 bases from J, leaving 18 bases between. CDR3 loop: CASSEAGLGDGRPQHF. CDR3 DNA: TGTGCCAGCAGTGAAGCCGGACTTGGGGATGGTAGGCCCCAGCATTTT.